This T cell receptor (beta chain) appears in the sequencing data of a study of neoadjuvant anti-PD-1 for oral cavity cancer. Across the whole study: Patients without progression got a fourth dose around day 43.

Study results and caveats: Non-responders to neoadjuvant nivolumab had significantly more clonal PBMC T cells than responders.

Six replicates per PBMC sample, mostly from roughly 490 ng of genomic DNA. Assay: immunoSEQ multiplex PCR; the TCRdb copy retains only in-frame clones and omits some. The sample comprises around 70,000 clones, approximately 85% of which are singletons, and approximately 3.6% rests with the top ten. Germline values: CDR1 PRHDT, CDR2 FYEKMQ (reference sequence). This CDR3 is 14 amino acids long. Deletions cut 0 bases from V and 3 bases from J, with 9 bases between. This clone came up a few times. Its specificity is unknown. Regarding time point: after neoadjuvant nivolumab, at surgical resection. Analysis of PBMCs was direct, with no culture step.

Sequenced here: PBMCs, sampled after nivolumab (anti-PD-1) treatment. The V gene is TRBV13, the J gene TRBJ2-7; D not resolved. This TCR was sampled from a person between 40 and 85 years old with oral cavity squamous cell carcinoma. CDR3 residues: CASSLGDPGYEQYF. The CDR3 coding sequence is TGTGCCAGCAGCTTAGGTGACCCTGGCTACGAGCAGTACTTC.